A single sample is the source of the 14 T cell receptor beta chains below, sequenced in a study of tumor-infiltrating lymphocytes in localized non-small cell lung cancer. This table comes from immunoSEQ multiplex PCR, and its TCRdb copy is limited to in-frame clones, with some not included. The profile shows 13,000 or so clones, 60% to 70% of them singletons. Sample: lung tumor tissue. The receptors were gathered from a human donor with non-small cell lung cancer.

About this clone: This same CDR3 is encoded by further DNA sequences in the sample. The CDR3 bases are TGTGCCAGCTCACCTTCAGTGAACACTGAAGCTTTCTTT. Translated: CASSPSVNTEAFF. This rearrangement joins TRBV18 to TRBJ1-1; D uncertain. The CDR3 is 13 residues long. V lost 3 bases and J lost 0, with 5 bases in between. Germline lookup yields CDR1 KGHSH and CDR2 LQKENI.

As DNA, the CDR3 is TGTGCTAGTGGGTATAGGGACTTCGAAAGCGGTTTCTTT. Protein sequence: CASGYRDFESGFF. This chain connects TRBV12-5 to TRBJ1-1; tentatively, D is TRBD1 (5 bases). Trimming took off 6 bases at V and 13 bases at J, with 21 bases between the two ends. The CDR3 extends over 13 amino acids. Germline CDR1 reads LGHNT; CDR2 reads FRNRAP.

The CDR3 region is CAIGFTREGEKLFF. DNA for the CDR3: TGTGCCATCGGGTTCACTAGGGAAGGCGAAAAACTGTTTTTT. This chain joins TRBV10-3 and TRBJ1-4; D gene ambiguous. Trimming cost V 8 bases and J 8 bases, with 18 bases left between them. The CDR3 loop spans 14 amino acids. The germline gives CDR1 ENHRY, CDR2 SYGVKD.

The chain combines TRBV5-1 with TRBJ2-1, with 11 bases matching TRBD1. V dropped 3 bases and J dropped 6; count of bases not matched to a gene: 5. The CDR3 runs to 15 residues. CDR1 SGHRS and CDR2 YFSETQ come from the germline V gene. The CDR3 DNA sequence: TGCGCCAGCAGCTACCGGGACAGGGGGATCAATGAGCAGTTCTTC. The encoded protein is CASSYRDRGINEQFF.

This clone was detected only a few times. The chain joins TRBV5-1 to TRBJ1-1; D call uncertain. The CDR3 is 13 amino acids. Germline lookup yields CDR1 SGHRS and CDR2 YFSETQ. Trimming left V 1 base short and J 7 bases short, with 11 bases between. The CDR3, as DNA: TGCGCCAGCAGCTTGAGGGTAACCGGTGAAGCTTTCTTT. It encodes CASSLRVTGEAFF. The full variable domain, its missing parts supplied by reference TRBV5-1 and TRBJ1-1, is KAGVTQTPRYLIKTRGQQVTLSCSPISGHRSVSWYQQTPGQGLQFLFEYFSETQRNKGNFPGRFSGRQFSNSRSEMNVSTLELGDSALYLCASSLRVTGEAFFGQGTRLTVV.

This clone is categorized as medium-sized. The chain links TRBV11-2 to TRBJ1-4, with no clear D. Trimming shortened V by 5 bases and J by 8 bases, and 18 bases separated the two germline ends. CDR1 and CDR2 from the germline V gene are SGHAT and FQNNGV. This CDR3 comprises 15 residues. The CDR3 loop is CASSPLLTQEEKLFF. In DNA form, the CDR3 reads TGTGCCAGCAGCCCCCTCCTAACCCAGGAGGAAAAACTGTTTTTT. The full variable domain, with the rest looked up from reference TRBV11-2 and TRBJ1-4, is EAGVAQSPRYKIIEKRQSVAFWCNPISGHATLYWYQQILGQGPKLLIQFQNNGVVDDSQLPKDRFSAERLKGVDSTLKIQPAKLEDSAVYLCASSPLLTQEEKLFFGSGTQLSVL.

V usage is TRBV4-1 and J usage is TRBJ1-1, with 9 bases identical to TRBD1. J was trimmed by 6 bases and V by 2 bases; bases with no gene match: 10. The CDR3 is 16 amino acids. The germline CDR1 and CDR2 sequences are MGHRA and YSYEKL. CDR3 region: CASSQSYRGLLAEAFF. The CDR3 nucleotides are TGCGCCAGCAGCCAATCCTACAGGGGGCTATTAGCTGAAGCTTTCTTT.

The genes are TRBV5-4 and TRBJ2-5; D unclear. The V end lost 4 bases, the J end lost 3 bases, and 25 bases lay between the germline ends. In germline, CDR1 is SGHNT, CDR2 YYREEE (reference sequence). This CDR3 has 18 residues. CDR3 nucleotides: TGTGCCAGCAGCCCTCCTTCTTTTTGGAAAGTGTACGAAGAGACCCAGTACTTC. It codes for CASSPPSFWKVYEETQYF.

This chain's CDR3 is CASSPPGSPYEQYF. CDR3 coding DNA: TGTGCCAGCTCACCACCGGGCTCTCCCTACGAGCAGTACTTC. The rearrangement joins TRBV18 to TRBJ2-7; D remains unclear. CDR1 is KGHSH and CDR2 is LQKENI in the germline V gene. V lost 0 bases and J 2 bases, leaving 8 bases between the germline ends. There are 14 residues in the CDR3.

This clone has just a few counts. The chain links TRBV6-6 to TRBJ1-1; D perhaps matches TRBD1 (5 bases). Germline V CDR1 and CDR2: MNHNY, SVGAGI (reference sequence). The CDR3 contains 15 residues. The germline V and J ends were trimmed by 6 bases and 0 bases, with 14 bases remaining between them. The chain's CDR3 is CASRRDGLMNTEAFF. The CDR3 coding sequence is TGTGCCAGCAGACGGGACGGCCTCATGAACACTGAAGCTTTCTTT.

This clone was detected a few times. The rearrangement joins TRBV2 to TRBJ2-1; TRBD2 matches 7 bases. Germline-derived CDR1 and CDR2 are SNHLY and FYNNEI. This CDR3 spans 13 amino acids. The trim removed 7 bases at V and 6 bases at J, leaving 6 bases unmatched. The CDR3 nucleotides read TGTGCCAGCACAACTAGCGCGTTCAATGAGCAGTTCTTC. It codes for CASTTSAFNEQFF.

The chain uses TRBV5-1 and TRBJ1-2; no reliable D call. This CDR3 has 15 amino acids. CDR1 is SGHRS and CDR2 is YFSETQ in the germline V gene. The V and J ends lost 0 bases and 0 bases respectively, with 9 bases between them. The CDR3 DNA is TGCGCCAGCAGCTTGGAAGGGTCCGCTAACTATGGCTACACCTTC. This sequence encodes CASSLEGSANYGYTF.

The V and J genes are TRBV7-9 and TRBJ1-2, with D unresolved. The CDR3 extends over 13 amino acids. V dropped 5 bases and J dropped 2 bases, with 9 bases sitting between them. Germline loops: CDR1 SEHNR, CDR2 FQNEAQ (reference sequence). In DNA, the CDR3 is TGTGCCAGCAGCCGACGGGCAAACTATGGCTACACCTTC. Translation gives CASSRRANYGYTF.

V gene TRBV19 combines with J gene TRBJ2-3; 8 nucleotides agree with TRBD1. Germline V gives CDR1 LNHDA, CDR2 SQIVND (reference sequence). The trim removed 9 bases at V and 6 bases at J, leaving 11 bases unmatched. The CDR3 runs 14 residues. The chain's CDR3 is CASRPGRGLDTQYF. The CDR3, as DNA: TGTGCCAGCCGCCCGGGCAGGGGGCTCGATACGCAGTATTTT.